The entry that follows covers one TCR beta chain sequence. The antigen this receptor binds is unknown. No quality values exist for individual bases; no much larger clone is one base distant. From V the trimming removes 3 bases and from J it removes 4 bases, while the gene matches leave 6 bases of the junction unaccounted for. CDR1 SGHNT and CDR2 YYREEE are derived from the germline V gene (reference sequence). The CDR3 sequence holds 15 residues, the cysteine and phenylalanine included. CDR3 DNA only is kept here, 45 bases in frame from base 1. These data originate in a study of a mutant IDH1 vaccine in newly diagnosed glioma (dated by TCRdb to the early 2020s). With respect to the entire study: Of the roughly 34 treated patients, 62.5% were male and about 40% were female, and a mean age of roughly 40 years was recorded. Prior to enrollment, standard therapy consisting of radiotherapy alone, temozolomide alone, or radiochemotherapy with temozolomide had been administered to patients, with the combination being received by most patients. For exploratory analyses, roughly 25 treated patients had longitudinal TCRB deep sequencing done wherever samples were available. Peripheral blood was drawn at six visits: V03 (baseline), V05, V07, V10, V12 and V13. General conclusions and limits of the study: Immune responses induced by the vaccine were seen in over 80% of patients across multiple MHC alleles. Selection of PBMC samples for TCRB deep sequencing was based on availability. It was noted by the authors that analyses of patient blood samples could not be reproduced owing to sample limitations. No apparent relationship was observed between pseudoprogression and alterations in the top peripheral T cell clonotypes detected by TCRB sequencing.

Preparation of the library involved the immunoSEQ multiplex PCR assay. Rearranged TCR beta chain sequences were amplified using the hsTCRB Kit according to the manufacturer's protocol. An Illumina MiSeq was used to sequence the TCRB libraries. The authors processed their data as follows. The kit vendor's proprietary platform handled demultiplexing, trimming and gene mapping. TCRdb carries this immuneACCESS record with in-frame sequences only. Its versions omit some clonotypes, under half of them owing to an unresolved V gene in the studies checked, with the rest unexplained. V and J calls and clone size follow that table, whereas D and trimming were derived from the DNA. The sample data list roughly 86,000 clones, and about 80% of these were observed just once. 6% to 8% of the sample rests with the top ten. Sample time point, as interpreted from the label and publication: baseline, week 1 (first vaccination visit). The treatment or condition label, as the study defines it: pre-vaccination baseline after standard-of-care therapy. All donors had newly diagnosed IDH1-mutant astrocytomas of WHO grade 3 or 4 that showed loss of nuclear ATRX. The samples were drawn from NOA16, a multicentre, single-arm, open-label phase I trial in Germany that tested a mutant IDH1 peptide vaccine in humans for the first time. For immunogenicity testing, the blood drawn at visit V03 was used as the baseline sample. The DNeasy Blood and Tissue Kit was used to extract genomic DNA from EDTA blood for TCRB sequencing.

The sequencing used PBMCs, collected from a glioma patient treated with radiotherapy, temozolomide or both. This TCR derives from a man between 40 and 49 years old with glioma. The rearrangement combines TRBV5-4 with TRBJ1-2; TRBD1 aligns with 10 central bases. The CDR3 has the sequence CASSSRGTGVYGYTF. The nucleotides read TGTGCCAGCAGCTCGAGAGGGACAGGGGTCTATGGCTACACCTTC.